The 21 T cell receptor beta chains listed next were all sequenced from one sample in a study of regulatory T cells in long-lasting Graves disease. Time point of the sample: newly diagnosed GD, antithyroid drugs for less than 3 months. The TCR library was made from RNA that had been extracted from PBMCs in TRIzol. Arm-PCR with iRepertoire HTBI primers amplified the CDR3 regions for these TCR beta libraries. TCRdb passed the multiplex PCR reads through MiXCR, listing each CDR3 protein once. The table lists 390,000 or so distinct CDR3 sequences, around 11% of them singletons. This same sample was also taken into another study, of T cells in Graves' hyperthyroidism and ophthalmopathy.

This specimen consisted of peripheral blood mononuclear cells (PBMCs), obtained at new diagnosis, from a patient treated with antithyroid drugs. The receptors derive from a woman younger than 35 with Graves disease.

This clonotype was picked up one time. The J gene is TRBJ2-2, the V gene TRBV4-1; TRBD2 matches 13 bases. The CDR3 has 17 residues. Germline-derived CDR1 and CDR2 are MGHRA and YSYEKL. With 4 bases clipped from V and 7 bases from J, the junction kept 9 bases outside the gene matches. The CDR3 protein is CASSPELAGGPFGELFF. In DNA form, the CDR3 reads TGCGCCAGCAGCCCAGAACTAGCGGGAGGGCCCTTCGGGGAGCTGTTTTTT.

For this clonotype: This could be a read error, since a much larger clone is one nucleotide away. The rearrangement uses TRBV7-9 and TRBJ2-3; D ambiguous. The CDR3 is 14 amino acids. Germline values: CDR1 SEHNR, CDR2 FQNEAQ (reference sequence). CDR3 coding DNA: TGTGTCAGCAGCTTCATTACACCCACAGATACGCAGTATTTT. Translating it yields CVSSFITPTDTQYF.

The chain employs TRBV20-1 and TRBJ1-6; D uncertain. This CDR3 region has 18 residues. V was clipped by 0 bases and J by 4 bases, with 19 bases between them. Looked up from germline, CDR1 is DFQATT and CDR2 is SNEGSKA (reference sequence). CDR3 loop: CSARDAEAQQAYNSPLHF. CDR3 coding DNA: TGCAGTGCTAGAGATGCGGAGGCCCAGCAGGCTTATAATTCACCCCTCCACTTT.

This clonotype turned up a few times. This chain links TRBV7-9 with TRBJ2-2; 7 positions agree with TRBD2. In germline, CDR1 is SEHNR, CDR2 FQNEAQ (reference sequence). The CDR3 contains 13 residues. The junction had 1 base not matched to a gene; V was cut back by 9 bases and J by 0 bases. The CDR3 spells CARLASNTGELFF. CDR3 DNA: TGTGCCAGACTAGCGTCGAACACCGGGGAGCTGTTTTTT.

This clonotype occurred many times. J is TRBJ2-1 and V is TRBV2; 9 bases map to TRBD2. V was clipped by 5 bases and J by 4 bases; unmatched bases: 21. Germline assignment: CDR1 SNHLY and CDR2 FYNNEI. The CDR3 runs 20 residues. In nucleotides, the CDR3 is TGTGCCAGCAGTCCACTCTCGACTGGCGGGAGGGAAATAAAGTACAATGAGCAGTTCTTC. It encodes CASSPLSTGGREIKYNEQFF.

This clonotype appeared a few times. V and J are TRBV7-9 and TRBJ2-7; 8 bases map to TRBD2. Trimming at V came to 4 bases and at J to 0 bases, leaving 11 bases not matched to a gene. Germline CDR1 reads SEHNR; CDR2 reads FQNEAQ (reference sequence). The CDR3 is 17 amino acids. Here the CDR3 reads CASSSSATSGSSYEQYF. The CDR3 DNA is TGTGCCAGCAGCTCAAGCGCTACTAGCGGAAGCTCCTACGAGCAGTACTTC.

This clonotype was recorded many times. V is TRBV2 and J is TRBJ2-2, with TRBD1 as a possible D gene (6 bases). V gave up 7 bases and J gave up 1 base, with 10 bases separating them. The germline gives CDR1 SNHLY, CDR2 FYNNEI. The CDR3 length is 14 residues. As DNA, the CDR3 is TGTGCCAGCAAGGCAGGGGTGAACACCGGGGAGCTGTTTTTT. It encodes CASKAGVNTGELFF.

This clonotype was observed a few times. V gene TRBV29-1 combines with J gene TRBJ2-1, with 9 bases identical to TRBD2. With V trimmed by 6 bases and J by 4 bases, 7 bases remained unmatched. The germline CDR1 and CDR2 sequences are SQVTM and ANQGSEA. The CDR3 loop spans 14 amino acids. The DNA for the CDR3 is TGCAGCGTGAAAGCGGGGGGACCATACAATGAGCAGTTCTTC. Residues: CSVKAGGPYNEQFF.

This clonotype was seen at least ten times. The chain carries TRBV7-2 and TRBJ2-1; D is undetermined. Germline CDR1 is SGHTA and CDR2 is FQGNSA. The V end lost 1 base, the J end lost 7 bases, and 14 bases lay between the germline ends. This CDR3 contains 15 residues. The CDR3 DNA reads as TGTGCCAGCAGCTTAGGGTTGGGAACTGGGAATGAGCAGTTCTTC. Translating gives CASSLGLGTGNEQFF.

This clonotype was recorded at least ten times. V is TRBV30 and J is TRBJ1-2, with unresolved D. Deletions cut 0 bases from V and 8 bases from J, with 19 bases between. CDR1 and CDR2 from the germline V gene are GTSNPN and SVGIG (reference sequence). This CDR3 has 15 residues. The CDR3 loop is CAWSVRRLEYIGYTF. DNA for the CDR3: TGTGCCTGGAGTGTACGACGGCTCGAATACATAGGCTACACCTTC.

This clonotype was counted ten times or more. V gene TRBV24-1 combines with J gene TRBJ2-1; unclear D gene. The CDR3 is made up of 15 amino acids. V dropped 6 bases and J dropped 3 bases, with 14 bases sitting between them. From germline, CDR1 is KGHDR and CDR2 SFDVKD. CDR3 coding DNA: TGTGCCACCAGTCAACTATCCGAGAACTACAATGAGCAGTTCTTC. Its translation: CATSQLSENYNEQFF.

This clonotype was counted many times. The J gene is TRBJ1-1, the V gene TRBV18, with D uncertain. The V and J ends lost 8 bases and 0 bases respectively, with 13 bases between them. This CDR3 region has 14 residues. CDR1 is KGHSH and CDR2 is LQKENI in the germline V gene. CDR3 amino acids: CASAPGLMNTEAFF. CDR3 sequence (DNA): TGTGCCAGCGCGCCGGGCCTCATGAACACTGAAGCTTTCTTT.

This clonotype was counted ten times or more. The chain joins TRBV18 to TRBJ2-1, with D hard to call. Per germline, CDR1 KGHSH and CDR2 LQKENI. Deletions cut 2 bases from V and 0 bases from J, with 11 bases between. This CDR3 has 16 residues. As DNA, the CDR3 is TGTGCCAGCTCACCAACAATGAGGAGCTCCTACAATGAGCAGTTCTTC. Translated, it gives CASSPTMRSSYNEQFF.

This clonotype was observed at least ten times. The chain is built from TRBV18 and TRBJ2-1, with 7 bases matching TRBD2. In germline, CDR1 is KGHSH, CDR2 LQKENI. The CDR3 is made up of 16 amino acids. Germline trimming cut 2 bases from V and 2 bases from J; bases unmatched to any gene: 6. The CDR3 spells CASSPGGVSPYNEQFF. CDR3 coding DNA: TGTGCCAGCTCACCAGGGGGGGTATCCCCCTACAATGAGCAGTTCTTC.

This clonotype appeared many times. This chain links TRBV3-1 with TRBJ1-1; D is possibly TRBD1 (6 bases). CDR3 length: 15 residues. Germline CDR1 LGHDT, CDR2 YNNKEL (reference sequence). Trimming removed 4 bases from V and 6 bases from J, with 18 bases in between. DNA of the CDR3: TGTGCCAGCAGCCCCAAGCACCTAGGACAGCCTGAAGCTTTCTTT. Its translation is CASSPKHLGQPEAFF.

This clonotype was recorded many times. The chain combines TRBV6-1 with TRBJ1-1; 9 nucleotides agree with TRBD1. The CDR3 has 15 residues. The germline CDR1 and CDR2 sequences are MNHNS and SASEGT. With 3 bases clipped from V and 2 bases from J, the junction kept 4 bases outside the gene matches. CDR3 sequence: CASSDRQGGNTEAFF. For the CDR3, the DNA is TGTGCCAGCAGTGACCGACAGGGGGGAAACACTGAAGCTTTCTTT.

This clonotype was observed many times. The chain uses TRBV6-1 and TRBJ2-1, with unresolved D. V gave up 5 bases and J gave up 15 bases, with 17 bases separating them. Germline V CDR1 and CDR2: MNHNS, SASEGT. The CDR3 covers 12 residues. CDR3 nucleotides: TGTGCCAGCAGTCACCAAACGGGTGGTCGGTTCTTC. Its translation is CASSHQTGGRFF.

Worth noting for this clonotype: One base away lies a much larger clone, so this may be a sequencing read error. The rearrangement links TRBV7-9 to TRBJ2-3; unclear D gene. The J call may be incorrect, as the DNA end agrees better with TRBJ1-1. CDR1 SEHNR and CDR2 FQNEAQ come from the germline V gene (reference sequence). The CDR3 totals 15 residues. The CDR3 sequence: CVSSQHYMNIAEAFF. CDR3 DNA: TGTGTCAGCAGCCAGCACTACATGAACATCGCTGAAGCTTTCTTT.

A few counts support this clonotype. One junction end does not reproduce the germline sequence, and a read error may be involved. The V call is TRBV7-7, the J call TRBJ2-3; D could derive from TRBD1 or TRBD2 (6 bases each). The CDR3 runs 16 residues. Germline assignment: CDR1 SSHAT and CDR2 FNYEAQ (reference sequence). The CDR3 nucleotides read TGTGCTAGCAGCTTAGCTGAGGGGGGACCCACAGATACGCAGTATTTT. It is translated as CASSLAEGGPTDTQYF.

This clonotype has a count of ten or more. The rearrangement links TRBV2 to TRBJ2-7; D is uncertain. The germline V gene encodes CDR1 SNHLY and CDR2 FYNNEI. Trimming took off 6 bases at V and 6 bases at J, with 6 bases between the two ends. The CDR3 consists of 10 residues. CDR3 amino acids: CASRDGEQYF. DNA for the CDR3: TGTGCCAGCAGGGATGGCGAGCAGTACTTC.

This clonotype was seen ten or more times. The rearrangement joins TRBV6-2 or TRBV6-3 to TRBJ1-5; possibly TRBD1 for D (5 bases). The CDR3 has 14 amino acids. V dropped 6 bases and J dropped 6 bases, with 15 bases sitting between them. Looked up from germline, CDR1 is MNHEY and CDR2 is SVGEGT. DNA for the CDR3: TGTGCCAGCAGGGGACTCCGGGCCGGTCAGCCCCAGCATTTT. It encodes CASRGLRAGQPQHF.